The 28 T cell receptor beta chains reported below all come from one sample, sequenced in a study of tumor and adjacent non-tumor tissue in lung cancer listed by TCRdb under 2018. The library relied on multiplex PCR. The reads were generated on an Illumina HiSeq 2500. Following protocols modified from ARM-PCR, the researchers constructed TCRbeta libraries through three rounds of nested PCR with primers (Table S4). Starting from the raw public reads, TCRdb applied fastp trimming at Q25, assembled clones with MiXCR and retained in-frame beta chains. CDR3 protein duplicates are merged, each entry listing the most common genes and DNA. The sample includes more than 75,000 distinct CDR3 sequences, with roughly 78% observed a single time. Approximately 28% of the sample comes from the top ten. RNA was isolated from bulk, unsorted tissue, and RNA quality was assessed with a NanoDrop ND-1000 and an Agilent 2100. The normal lung samples consisted of distant non-tumor tissue collected more than 3 cm from the tumor edge.

Sequenced: distant non-tumor lung tissue. The receptors shown here come from a man in his sixties with small cell lung cancer.

Turning to this clonotype: The CDR3 carries no conserved terminal phenylalanine or tryptophan, so it likely arises from a read error. It is unclear where the CDR3 begins or ends on the DNA, so no DNA is shown, and the CDR3 is as TCRdb lists it. The rearrangement uses TRBV6-2 or TRBV6-3 and TRBJ2-7. The CDR3 extends over 14 residues, inclusive of both ends. Germline V gene lookup returns CDR1 MNHEY and CDR2 SVGEGT. This chain's CDR3 is CASTEAGNSYEQYY.

About this clonotype: One junction end does not reproduce the germline sequence, and a read error may be involved. V is TRBV10-2 and J is TRBJ2-2; TRBD2 agrees at 9 bases. CDR1 is WSHSY and CDR2 is SAAADI in the germline V gene. The length of the CDR3 is 17 residues. Written as DNA, the CDR3 is TGCGCCAGCAGTGACTCGGGACTAGCTGTGAACACCGGGGAGCTGTCTTTT. Translation: CASSDSGLAVNTGELSF.

CDR3: CSAFPVAGGQRTDTQYF. The CDR3 bases are TGCAGCGCTTTCCCGGTAGCGGGAGGGCAAAGGACAGATACGCAGTATTTT. The chain uses TRBV29-1 and TRBJ2-3; 11 nucleotides align to TRBD2. The ends lost 7 bases at V and 3 bases at J; junction bases unmatched: 15. The CDR3 spans 17 residues. Germline V lookup: CDR1 SQVTM, CDR2 ANQGSEA.

About this clonotype: One end of the junction varies from germline; a read error may be responsible. The genes are TRBV11-1 and TRBJ2-1, with 9 bases fitting TRBD2. This CDR3 has 18 amino acids. CDR1 and CDR2 (germline): SGHAT, FQDESV (reference sequence). The CDR3, as DNA: TGTGCCAGCAGCTCAGAATCGAGGACTAGCGTGAATGGTAATGAGCATTTCTTC. Translating gives CASSSESRTSVNGNEHFF.

For this clonotype: The germline gene is not matched at one end of the junction; a read error may be the cause. V and J are TRBV11-2 and TRBJ2-1; D is ambiguous. Germline V CDR1 and CDR2: SGHAT, FQNNGV. CDR3 length equals 12 residues. CDR3: CGSSLVIPLMVF. The CDR3 nucleotides are TGTGGCAGCAGCTTAGTGATCCCCCTCATGGTCTTC.

The chain couples TRBV11-3 to TRBJ1-5; D is undetermined. The ends were cut back, 10 bases at V and 5 bases at J, with 9 bases in the middle. In germline, CDR1 is SGHNT, CDR2 YENEEA. The CDR3 has 11 residues. CDR3 coding DNA: TGTGCCAACATCACTTATCAGCCCCAGCATTTT. Encoded protein: CANITYQPQHF.

This clonotype was seen only once. The chain employs TRBV6-5 and TRBJ1-2; weak D call: TRBD1 (5 bases). This CDR3 comprises 12 residues. V lost 7 bases and J 5 bases, leaving 11 bases between the germline ends. The germline V gene encodes CDR1 MNHEY and CDR2 SVGAGI. The CDR3 protein is CASIPGIYGYTF. The CDR3 DNA reads as TGTGCCAGCATCCCAGGGATATATGGCTACACCTTC.

The table lists this clonotype with a few counts. The chain couples TRBV4-1 to TRBJ2-2; D possibly corresponds to TRBD1 (5 bases). CDR1 and CDR2 (germline): MGHRA, YSYEKL. V was pared by 5 bases and J by 5 bases, with 15 bases between. The CDR3 has 15 residues. The CDR3 protein is CASSNRRAYTGELFF. The CDR3 DNA reads TGCGCCAGCAGCAACAGGCGCGCCTATACCGGGGAGCTGTTTTTT.

Points on this clonotype: One end of the junction varies from germline; a read error may be responsible. V is TRBV11-1 and J is TRBJ2-1; tentative D call: TRBD2 (6 bases). Germline loops: CDR1 SGHAT, CDR2 FQDESV (reference sequence). The CDR3 runs 18 residues. The CDR3: CASSSESRTNGSGNEQFF. CDR3 DNA sequence: TGTGCCAGCAGCTCAGAATCAAGGACTAACGGGAGTGGTAATGAGCAATTCTTC.

Points on this clonotype: This CDR3 fails to terminate in the conserved phenylalanine or tryptophan, so it likely reflects a read error. The chain couples TRBV6-6 to TRBJ2-1, with 10 bases aligning to TRBD1. Per germline, CDR1 MNHNY and CDR2 SVGAGI (reference sequence). V lost 10 bases and J lost 7; bases outside the gene matches: 10. This CDR3 contains 14 residues. CDR3 amino acids: CANRPGQGFNEQFL. CDR3 nucleotides: TGTGCCAACAGGCCGGGACAGGGGTTTAATGAGCAGTTCCTC.

About this clonotype itself: The CDR3 does not close with the conserved phenylalanine or tryptophan, likely indicating a read error. The chain is built from TRBV11-3 and TRBJ2-3; the D gene could be TRBD1 or TRBD2 (5 bases each). This CDR3 contains 14 residues. Looked up from germline, CDR1 is SGHNT and CDR2 is YENEEA. The CDR3, as DNA: TGTGCCAGCAACTTAGAGGGGATAGGAGATACGCAGTATTTA. This codes for CASNLEGIGDTQYL.

A word on this clonotype: Since the CDR3 does not end with the conserved phenylalanine or tryptophan, this likely comes from a read error. This chain uses TRBV10-3 with TRBJ1-5; D is ambiguous. CDR1 is ENHRY and CDR2 is SYGVKD in the germline V gene. The ends were cut back, 5 bases at V and 4 bases at J, with 9 bases in the middle. This CDR3 is built from 13 residues. Here the CDR3 reads CAISPESNQPQHV. The CDR3 nucleotides are TGTGCCATCAGTCCCGAAAGTAATCAGCCCCAGCATGTT.

A remark on this clonotype: The germline gene is not matched at one end of the junction; a read error may be the cause. This chain joins TRBV6-1 and TRBJ1-5, with 7 bases matching TRBD1. The CDR3 length is 15 residues. Germline CDR1 is MNHNS and CDR2 is SASEGT. The CDR3 coding sequence is TGTGGCAGCAGTGAAGCTACAACAGGGGATCAGCCCCAGCATTTT. This sequence encodes CGSSEATTGDQPQHF.

Notes on this clonotype: The CDR3 does not close with the conserved phenylalanine or tryptophan, likely indicating a read error. This sequence joins TRBV11-2 and TRBJ2-1; 9 positions agree with TRBD2. CDR1 is SGHAT, CDR2 FQNNGV, per germline. J was trimmed by 9 bases and V by 7 bases; bases with no gene match: 16. The CDR3 is 16 residues long. In nucleotides, the CDR3 is TGTGCCAGCACCCCAGTTGGGACTAGCAGGAGGGTTGAGCAGTTCATC. The encoded protein is CASTPVGTSRRVEQFI.

This clonotype was observed a few times. The chain uses TRBV11-1 and TRBJ1-2; 8 nucleotides match TRBD1. The germline gives CDR1 SGHAT, CDR2 FQDESV (reference sequence). The CDR3 is made up of 13 amino acids. The J segment lost 8 bases and the V segment lost 4 bases, leaving 6 bases of the junction unmatched. CDR3 sequence: CASSSQGGRGYTF. The CDR3 nucleotides read TGTGCCAGCAGCTCACAGGGGGGAAGAGGCTACACCTTC. The variable domain in full, completed from reference TRBV11-1 and TRBJ1-2, reads EAEVAQSPRYKITEKSQAVAFWCDPISGHATLYWYRQILGQGPELLVQFQDESVVDDSQLPKDRFSAERLKGVDSTLKIQPAELGDSAMYLCASSSQGGRGYTFGSGTRLTVV.

Regarding this clonotype: Relative to the germline gene, one junction end is altered; a read error may explain this. The chain is built from TRBV11-3 and TRBJ2-3; D is tentatively TRBD1 or TRBD2 (5 bases each). CDR1 is SGHNT, CDR2 YENEEA, per germline. The CDR3 consists of 14 residues. The CDR3 nucleotides are TGTGCCAGTAGCACCTCCGGGGCCGAAGATACGCACTATTTT. This sequence encodes CASSTSGAEDTHYF.

This clonotype showed up just a few times. Possible read error: a much larger clone is one base away. This rearrangement joins TRBV20-1 to TRBJ2-4, with 9 bases lining up with TRBD1. After removal of 4 bases from V and 8 bases from J, the junction contained 9 bases not matched to a gene. The CDR3 runs 14 residues. Germline V gene data show CDR1 as DFQATT and CDR2 as SNEGSKA (reference sequence). This CDR3 is CSAKLGQGTDIQYF. CDR3 DNA sequence: TGCAGTGCTAAACTGGGACAGGGCACGGACATTCAGTACTTC.

Details on this clonotype: At one end, the junction sequence differs from germline, possibly due to a read error. The gene calls are TRBV6-6 and TRBJ1-5, with a tentative D call TRBD1 (5 bases). In germline, CDR1 is MNHNY, CDR2 SVGAGI (reference sequence). The CDR3 is 15 amino acids. The CDR3 nucleotides are TGTACCAGCAGCCAGGACATATATAGCAATCAGCCCCAGCATTTT. It translates to CTSSQDIYSNQPQHF.

J is TRBJ2-1 and V is TRBV4-2; 14 bases fit TRBD2. J gave up 8 bases and V 9 bases, and 18 bases lay outside the gene matches. The CDR3 extends over 18 amino acids. The V gene's germline CDR1 is LGHNA and CDR2 YNFKEQ. In DNA form, the CDR3 reads TGTGCCAGTAGCTCGACTAGCGGGAGGGCCGGAAGAGTAGATGAGCAGTTCTTC. Amino acids: CASSSTSGRAGRVDEQFF.

In the case of this clonotype: This is likely a read error, given that the CDR3 carries no conserved phenylalanine or tryptophan at its end. This chain connects TRBV6-5 to TRBJ2-1, with TRBD2 matching 8 bases. Germline trimming cut 2 bases from V and 7 bases from J; bases unmatched to any gene: 4. Looked up from germline, CDR1 is MNHEY and CDR2 is SVGAGI. The CDR3 totals 14 residues. CDR3 sequence reads: CASSYPGGMNEQFV. The CDR3 nucleotides read TGTGCCAGCAGTTACCCGGGAGGGATGAATGAGCAGTTCGTC.

Remarks on this clonotype: Compared with germline, one end of the junction differs, possibly owing to a read error. The rearrangement joins TRBV11-2 to TRBJ2-5; 9 bases align to TRBD2. In germline, CDR1 is SGHAT, CDR2 FQNNGV. This CDR3 comprises 15 residues. CDR3 bases: TGTGCTAGCAGCTCGCGACTAGCGGTCCTAGGGGCCCAGTACTTC. It is translated as CASSSRLAVLGAQYF. The complete variable domain, with remaining parts taken from reference TRBV11-2 and TRBJ2-5, reads EAGVAQSPRYKIIEKRQSVAFWCNPISGHATLYWYQQILGQGPKLLIQFQNNGVVDDSQLPKDRFSAERLKGVDSTLKIQPAKLEDSAVYLCASSSRLAVLGAQYFGPGTRLLVL.

The V call is TRBV4-1, the J call TRBJ2-2, with 12 positions matching TRBD2. CDR1 MGHRA and CDR2 YSYEKL come from the germline V gene. The CDR3 has 17 residues. V gave up 5 bases and J gave up 14 bases; unmatched junction bases: 18. The CDR3 sequence: CASSSRTSGTNAWNLFF. CDR3 DNA sequence: TGCGCCAGCAGCTCCCGGACTAGCGGGACGAACGCCTGGAATCTGTTTTTT.

Of note for this clonotype: Sequence at one end of the junction differs from germline and may be a read error. V gene TRBV2 combines with J gene TRBJ1-2; D uncertain. The CDR3 spans 14 residues. Germline-derived CDR1 and CDR2 are SNHLY and FYNNEI. The CDR3 here is CPSSEVSSNYGYTF. CDR3 DNA sequence: TGTCCCAGCAGTGAAGTCAGCTCGAACTATGGCTACACCTTC.

A note on this clonotype: Here the CDR3 omits its conserved ending phenylalanine or tryptophan, so a read error is the likely source. Because the CDR3's place on the DNA is in doubt, the DNA is left out and the CDR3 is given as listed by TCRdb. This chain joins TRBV5-4 and TRBJ2-5; TRBD2 is the table's D call, not checked against the DNA. The germline CDR1 and CDR2 sequences are SGHNT and YYREEE (reference sequence). The CDR3 is 18 residues long, ends included. The CDR3 here is CGSSRGGGSGSGLETQYL.

The V and J genes are TRBV5-6 and TRBJ2-1; D may be TRBD2 (5 bases). CDR1 is SGHDT and CDR2 is YYEEEE in the germline V gene. V lost 1 base to trimming and J lost 13 bases, with 21 bases between them. This CDR3 has 15 amino acids. CDR3 DNA: TGTGCCAGCAGCTTGAGGTTTCTAATGGGAGTGGGTCAGTTCTTC. Translation: CASSLRFLMGVGQFF.

A note on this clonotype: At one of its ends the junction is not consistent with the germline gene, which may arise from a read error. This chain connects TRBV5-1 to TRBJ2-3, with 7 bases that match TRBD1. Per the germline V gene, CDR1 is SGHRS and CDR2 is YFSETQ. The CDR3 extends over 15 amino acids. CDR3 coding DNA: TGCGCCAACAGCTTGGACAGGAGAAGCACAGATAGGCAGTATTTT. Its protein product is CANSLDRRSTDRQYF.

This clonotype was seen repeatedly, ten times or more. This sequence joins TRBV12-3 or TRBV12-4 and TRBJ2-1; TRBD2 matches at 8 bases. The CDR3 loop spans 13 amino acids. The trim removed 3 bases at V and 5 bases at J, leaving 0 bases unmatched. CDR3 residues: CASSFGRDNEQFF. Written as DNA, the CDR3 is TGTGCCAGCAGTTTCGGGAGGGACAATGAGCAGTTCTTC.

Many counts were recorded for this clonotype. A much more abundant neighbour one base away suggests this may be a read error. The V and J genes are TRBV6-5 and TRBJ2-7; D is perhaps TRBD1 (6 bases). The CDR3 extends over 14 amino acids. CDR1 MNHEY and CDR2 SVGAGI come from the germline V gene. V gave up 4 bases and J gave up 0 bases, with 10 bases separating them. The CDR3 loop reads CASSSEDSSYEQYF. The CDR3 nucleotides are TGTGCCAGCAGTTCGGAGGACAGCTCCTACGAGCAGTACTTC.